The 17 T cell receptor beta chains reported below all come from one sample, sequenced in a study of cytomegalovirus exposure and HLA in healthy donors (dated 2017 in TCRdb). The method was the immunoSEQ multiplex PCR assay. The multiplex PCR relied on a mix of 60 forward primers for TCR Vbeta segments and 13 reverse primers for TCR Jbeta segments. In TCRdb, the immuneACCESS table is reduced to in-frame sequences with V and J assigned. These tables do not hold every clone; where another copy was compared, an unresolved V gene accounts for under half, and the others remain unexplained. The sample has about 200,000 clones on record, around 79% of them singletons. The top ten clonotypes cover 4.4% of the sample. The sequencing input was PBMCs. These receptors all come from a woman between 25 and 40 years old in good health and CMV-seropositive.

This sequence joins TRBV6-6 and TRBJ1-5; TRBD1 matches 7 bases. Trimming at V came to 2 bases and at J to 4 bases, leaving 5 bases not matched to a gene. The CDR3 extends over 15 amino acids. From germline, CDR1 is MNHNY and CDR2 SVGAGI (reference sequence). In DNA, the CDR3 is TGTGCCAGCAGTTACCCAGGGGGTTCTAATCAGCCCCAGCATTTT. Its translation: CASSYPGGSNQPQHF.

The chain joins TRBV4-1 to TRBJ2-7; 7 nucleotides match TRBD1. V was pared by 0 bases and J by 5 bases, with 13 bases of the junction left unmatched. The CDR3 spans 17 residues. CDR1 MGHRA and CDR2 YSYEKL come from the germline V gene. The CDR3: CASSQDPGQALRDEQYF. The CDR3 DNA sequence: TGCGCCAGCAGCCAAGATCCTGGACAGGCCTTAAGGGACGAGCAGTACTTC.

The rearrangement joins TRBV7-9 to TRBJ2-7, with a weak D call TRBD1 (6 bases). V was pared by 6 bases and J by 5 bases, with 17 bases between. Germline assignment: CDR1 SEHNR and CDR2 FQNEAQ (reference sequence). The CDR3 runs to 14 residues. The CDR3 DNA reads as TGTGCCAGCAGTCCACATGTACAGGGCCACGAGCAGTACTTC. It yields the protein CASSPHVQGHEQYF.

The CDR3 protein is CASSLQGQTYGYTF. CDR3 DNA sequence: TGTGCCAGCAGCTTACAAGGACAGACCTATGGCTACACCTTC. This chain connects TRBV11-3 to TRBJ1-2; D perhaps matches TRBD1 (6 bases). The CDR3 is 14 residues long. CDR1 and CDR2 (germline): SGHNT, YENEEA. The germline V and J ends were trimmed by 2 bases and 4 bases, with 11 bases remaining between them. Based on the CDR3 plus reference TRBV11-3 and TRBJ1-2, the full variable domain is EAGVVQSPRYKIIEKKQPVAFWCNPISGHNTLYWYLQNLGQGPELLIRYENEEAVDDSQLPKDRFSAERLKGVDSTLKIQPAELGDSAVYLCASSLQGQTYGYTFGSGTRLTVV.

This chain joins TRBV7-2 and TRBJ1-2; 7 positions match TRBD1. Germline V gene data show CDR1 as SGHTA and CDR2 as FQGNSA. The length of the CDR3 is 17 residues. Losses at the gene ends were 1 base for V and 0 bases for J; bases not matched to a gene: 8. The CDR3 sequence: CASSLEFLTGTNYGYTF. CDR3 DNA: TGTGCCAGCAGCTTAGAATTTTTGACAGGGACTAACTATGGCTACACCTTC.

This chain links TRBV2 with TRBJ2-2; D may be TRBD2 (5 bases). Looked up from germline, CDR1 is SNHLY and CDR2 is FYNNEI. The CDR3 sequence is 16 residues long. Trimming shortened V by 5 bases and J by 0 bases, and 13 bases separated the two germline ends. DNA for the CDR3: TGTGCCAGCAGTCGGGATTTTGCCACGAACACCGGGGAGCTGTTTTTT. Its translation: CASSRDFATNTGELFF.

The chain recombines TRBV4-3 with TRBJ1-1, with 9 bases identical to TRBD1. This CDR3 contains 15 residues. Germline V lookup: CDR1 LGHNA, CDR2 YSLEER. After removal of 3 bases from V and 5 bases from J, the junction contained 7 bases not matched to a gene. Here the CDR3 reads CASSQEIGQGTEAFF. CDR3 coding DNA: TGCGCCAGCAGCCAGGAGATTGGACAGGGGACTGAAGCTTTCTTT.

This clone showed up just a few times. The rearrangement links TRBV4-3 to TRBJ2-1; TRBD1 agrees at 10 bases. The V segment lost 4 bases and the J segment 3 bases; nucleotides outside the gene matches: 6. Germline assignment: CDR1 LGHNA and CDR2 YSLEER. The CDR3 is made up of 16 amino acids. This CDR3 reads CASSPWGQGNYNEQFF. The CDR3 nucleotides are TGCGCCAGCAGCCCCTGGGGACAGGGGAACTACAATGAGCAGTTCTTC.

The V call is TRBV9, the J call TRBJ1-3, with D possibly being TRBD1 (6 bases). V lost 3 bases, J lost 8 bases, and 18 bases lay in between. CDR1 is SGDLS and CDR2 is YYNGEE in the germline V gene. The CDR3 extends over 15 amino acids. CDR3 sequence (DNA): TGTGCCAGCAGCGACAGGACGCGGGCAGGGGACACCATATATTTT. As protein: CASSDRTRAGDTIYF.

This chain uses TRBV18 with TRBJ1-1; D may be TRBD1 (6 bases). The CDR3 is 12 residues long. V was clipped by 3 bases and J by 7 bases, with 9 bases between them. Germline CDR1 KGHSH, CDR2 LQKENI. In DNA form, the CDR3 reads TGTGCCAGCTCACCCGGACAGCATGAAGCTTTCTTT. Protein: CASSPGQHEAFF.

The chain combines TRBV7-6 with TRBJ2-3; D ambiguous. Trimming cost V 1 base and J 3 bases, with 11 bases left between them. The CDR3 has 15 residues. In germline, CDR1 is SGHVS, CDR2 FNYEAQ. The CDR3 sequence: CASSLVPGGTDTQYF. In DNA, the CDR3 is TGTGCCAGCAGCTTAGTACCGGGTGGTACAGATACGCAGTATTTT.

On this clone: One end of the junction varies from germline; a read error may be responsible. J is TRBJ1-1 and V is TRBV6-5, with D perhaps matching TRBD1 (5 bases). The CDR3 consists of 13 residues. Germline V gives CDR1 MNHEY, CDR2 SVGAGI. The chain's CDR3 is CASSPLQGTGAFF. In nucleotides, the CDR3 is TGTGCCAGCAGTCCCCTTCAGGGAACTGGAGCTTTCTTT.

The V and J genes are TRBV7-9 and TRBJ2-1; 9 bases are shared with TRBD2. The ends lost 2 bases at V and 10 bases at J; junction bases unmatched: 6. This CDR3 contains 14 residues. Germline CDR1 and CDR2: SEHNR and FQNEAQ (reference sequence). CDR3 amino acids: CASSLQSGLAEQFF. In nucleotides, the CDR3 is TGTGCCAGCAGCTTACAATCTGGACTAGCGGAGCAGTTCTTC.

V gene TRBV5-6 combines with J gene TRBJ2-5; 11 bases line up with TRBD2. Trimming took 3 bases from V and 5 from J; bases not matched to a gene: 6. The CDR3 covers 15 residues. Germline V gene lookup returns CDR1 SGHDT and CDR2 YYEEEE. The CDR3 DNA is TGTGCCAGCAGCTCACTAGCGGGAGTCGGGGAGACCCAGTACTTC. Translated, it gives CASSSLAGVGETQYF.

The J gene is TRBJ2-5, the V gene TRBV5-6; D call uncertain. Matching the DNA end better, TRBJ2-7 makes the J call doubtful. In germline, CDR1 is SGHDT, CDR2 YYEEEE. The CDR3 extends over 12 amino acids. CDR3: CASSQVGHEQYF. CDR3 nucleotides: TGTGCCAGCAGCCAGGTCGGCCACGAGCAGTACTTC.

The V call is TRBV11-3, the J call TRBJ1-1; no clear D. Looked up from germline, CDR1 is SGHNT and CDR2 is YENEEA. The CDR3 covers 15 residues. Trimming removed 0 bases from V and 2 bases from J, with 10 bases in between. The CDR3: CASSLEADYNTEAFF. The CDR3 DNA is TGTGCCAGCAGCTTAGAGGCAGATTATAACACTGAAGCTTTCTTT.

This rearrangement joins TRBV4-1 to TRBJ2-1, with D possibly TRBD1 on 5 matching bases. This CDR3 has 14 residues. CDR1 and CDR2 (germline): MGHRA, YSYEKL. V was pared by 7 bases and J by 8 bases, with 18 bases between. CDR3 in amino acids: CASNPLGASHEQFF. CDR3 coding DNA: TGCGCCAGCAACCCCCTAGGGGCGTCCCATGAGCAGTTCTTC.